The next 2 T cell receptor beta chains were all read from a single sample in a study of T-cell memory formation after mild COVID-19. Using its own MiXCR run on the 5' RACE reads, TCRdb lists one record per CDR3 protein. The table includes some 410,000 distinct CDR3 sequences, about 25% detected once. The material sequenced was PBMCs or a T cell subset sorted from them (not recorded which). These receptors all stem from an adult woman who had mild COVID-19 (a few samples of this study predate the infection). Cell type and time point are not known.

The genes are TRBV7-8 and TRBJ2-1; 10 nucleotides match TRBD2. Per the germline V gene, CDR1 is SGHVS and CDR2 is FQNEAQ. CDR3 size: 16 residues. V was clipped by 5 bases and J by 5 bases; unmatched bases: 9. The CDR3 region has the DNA TGTGCCAGCAGCCCCCCTGGACTAGCGGACCACAATGAGCAGTTCTTC. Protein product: CASSPPGLADHNEQFF.

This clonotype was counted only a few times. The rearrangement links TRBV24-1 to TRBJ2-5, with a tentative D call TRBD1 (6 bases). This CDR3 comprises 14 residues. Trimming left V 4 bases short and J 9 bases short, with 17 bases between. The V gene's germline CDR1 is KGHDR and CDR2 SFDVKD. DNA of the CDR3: TGTGCCACCAGTGAAACCGGGACACGGTCGGCCCAGTACTTC. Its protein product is CATSETGTRSAQYF.